These 16 T cell receptor beta chains were sequenced from one sample in a study of blood T cells in healthy people across ages. A J-beta primer mix and a sample-barcoded 5' primer were used in a second PCR of roughly 7 to 12 cycles. TCRdb re-analysed the 5' RACE reads in MiXCR, keeping a single row per CDR3 protein. There are a few hundred thousand distinct CDR3 sequences in the sample; about 29% occur only once, and 3.6% lies in the top ten. These data are also associated with another study on T cells of mothers and their children.

Material for sequencing was blood. The source of these receptors is a boy aged 2 to 10 in good health.

The chain uses TRBV5-1 and TRBJ2-1; 7 bases are shared with TRBD2. CDR3 size: 16 residues. CDR1 is SGHRS, CDR2 YFSETQ, per germline. V trimming: 6 bases; J trimming: 6 bases; junction bases outside the gene matches: 15. The CDR3 here is CASMPGGSFVGNEQFF. The CDR3 nucleotides are TGCGCCAGCATGCCGGGGGGATCTTTTGTGGGCAATGAGCAGTTCTTC. Together with reference TRBV5-1 and TRBJ2-1, the CDR3 gives the full variable domain: KAGVTQTPRYLIKTRGQQVTLSCSPISGHRSVSWYQQTPGQGLQFLFEYFSETQRNKGNFPGRFSGRQFSNSRSEMNVSTLELGDSALYLCASMPGGSFVGNEQFFGPGTRLTVL.

The table lists this clonotype with a few counts. The chain couples TRBV20-1 to TRBJ2-2, with D maybe TRBD1 (6 bases). Germline V gives CDR1 DFQATT, CDR2 SNEGSKA (reference sequence). V was cut by 4 bases and J by 1 base, with 10 bases left in between. The CDR3 length is 14 residues. CDR3 region: CSATRQENTGELFF. CDR3 nucleotides: TGCAGTGCTACAAGACAGGAGAACACCGGGGAGCTGTTTTTT.

This clonotype appeared a few times. The V gene is TRBV20-1, the J gene TRBJ2-5; TRBD2 is a possible D gene (5 bases). The CDR3 length is 13 residues. The germline CDR1 and CDR2 sequences are DFQATT and SNEGSKA (reference sequence). The germline V and J ends were trimmed by 6 bases and 4 bases, with 15 bases remaining between them. In nucleotides, the CDR3 is TGCAGTGCGAAGTTTACCGGGGTAGAGACCCAGTACTTC. Amino acid sequence: CSAKFTGVETQYF.

V gene TRBV24-1 combines with J gene TRBJ2-5, with 10 bases identical to TRBD2. The length of the CDR3 is 15 residues. After removal of 3 bases from V and 4 bases from J, the junction contained 4 bases not matched to a gene. Germline V gene sequence: CDR1 KGHDR, CDR2 SFDVKD. The CDR3 DNA follows: TGTGCCACCAGTGATGTAGCGGGAGGCAGAGAGACCCAGTACTTC. Translated, it gives CATSDVAGGRETQYF.

The rearrangement links TRBV11-2 to TRBJ2-2, with TRBD1 matching over 9 bases. With V trimmed by 7 bases and J by 3 bases, 3 bases remained unmatched. This CDR3 is built from 14 residues. Germline CDR1 is SGHAT and CDR2 is FQNNGV. DNA for the CDR3: TGTGCCAGCATGGGACAGGGTCACACCGGGGAGCTGTTTTTT. As protein: CASMGQGHTGELFF. The entire variable domain, with the rest obtained from reference TRBV11-2 and TRBJ2-2, is as follows: EAGVAQSPRYKIIEKRQSVAFWCNPISGHATLYWYQQILGQGPKLLIQFQNNGVVDDSQLPKDRFSAERLKGVDSTLKIQPAKLEDSAVYLCASMGQGHTGELFFGEGSRLTVL.

The chain recombines TRBV7-2 with TRBJ2-4; the D gene is possibly TRBD2 (6 bases). V lost 1 base, J lost 1 base, and 11 bases lay in between. The CDR3 consists of 16 residues. CDR1 and CDR2 from the germline V gene are SGHTA and FQGNSA. The CDR3 sequence is CASSLVASVAKNIQYF. The CDR3, as DNA: TGTGCCAGCAGCTTAGTGGCTAGCGTGGCCAAAAACATTCAGTACTTC.

A few counts support this clonotype. CDR3 loop: CASSDGTGATDTQYF. The CDR3 region has the DNA TGTGCCAGCAGTGACGGGACAGGGGCGACAGATACGCAGTATTTT. The V and J genes are TRBV6-4 and TRBJ2-3; TRBD1 aligns across 10 bases. Germline V lookup: CDR1 MRHNA, CDR2 SNTAGT. V was pared by 2 bases and J by 3 bases, with 2 bases of the junction left unmatched. The CDR3 runs 15 residues.

The CDR3 bases are TGTGCCAGCAGTTACGGACAGGTGAGCTCCTACGAGCAGTACTTC. It specifies CASSYGQVSSYEQYF. The chain combines TRBV12-3 or TRBV12-4 with TRBJ2-7; 7 bases align to TRBD1. This CDR3 is built from 15 residues. V dropped 4 bases and J dropped 0; count of bases not matched to a gene: 6.

The chain employs TRBV12-3 or TRBV12-4 and TRBJ2-5; perhaps TRBD2 as D (6 bases). Trimming stripped 2 bases from V and 5 bases from J, with 6 bases between. This CDR3 spans 12 amino acids. CDR3 sequence (DNA): TGTGCCAGCAGTTTAACTAGCGAGACCCAGTACTTC. Protein sequence: CASSLTSETQYF.

The table lists this clonotype with many counts. The V call is TRBV25-1, the J call TRBJ1-1; D is uncertain. The CDR3 is 14 amino acids. V was trimmed by 1 base and J by 1 base, leaving 7 bases between them. The V gene's germline CDR1 is MGHDK and CDR2 SYGVNS. This CDR3 is CASSELEPNTEAFF. The CDR3 DNA is TGTGCCAGCAGTGAATTGGAACCGAACACTGAAGCTTTCTTT.

This clonotype has only a few counts. The rearrangement uses TRBV7-2 and TRBJ2-5; D could derive from TRBD1 or TRBD2 (5 bases each). TRBJ2-1 matches the DNA end more closely, so the J call is doubtful. CDR1 is SGHTA and CDR2 is FQGNSA in the germline V gene. This CDR3 has 18 amino acids. CDR3 residues: CASRKGVAGTGRYNEQFF. The CDR3 region has the DNA TGTGCCAGCAGAAAGGGAGTCGCCGGGACGGGGCGCTACAATGAGCAGTTCTTC.

This chain links TRBV28 with TRBJ1-2; TRBD1 aligns across 7 bases. Germline V gene lookup returns CDR1 MDHEN and CDR2 SYDVKM. V was pared by 7 bases and J by 2 bases, with 13 bases of the junction left unmatched. The CDR3 is made up of 16 amino acids. CDR3 in amino acids: CASTNPVRGSNYGYTF. The CDR3 bases are TGTGCCAGCACCAACCCAGTCAGGGGGTCCAACTATGGCTACACCTTC.

This clonotype was seen a handful of times. This chain connects TRBV28 to TRBJ1-1; the D gene is possibly TRBD1 (6 bases). This CDR3 is built from 15 residues. V was trimmed by 6 bases and J by 0 bases, leaving 14 bases between them. The germline CDR1 and CDR2 sequences are MDHEN and SYDVKM. The CDR3 loop is CASRLQGGVNTEAFF. The CDR3 DNA is TGTGCCAGCAGGTTACAGGGTGGCGTGAACACTGAAGCTTTCTTT. The full variable domain, with the rest looked up from reference TRBV28 and TRBJ1-1, is DVKVTQSSRYLVKRTGEKVFLECVQDMDHENMFWYRQDPGLGLRLIYFSYDVKMKEKGDIPEGYSVSREKKERFSLILESASTNQTSMYLCASRLQGGVNTEAFFGQGTRLTVV.

In this sample, this clonotype turned up a few times. The chain recombines TRBV12-3 or TRBV12-4 with TRBJ2-5; a possible D gene is TRBD1 (6 bases). Trimming cost V 3 bases and J 2 bases, with 13 bases left between them. This CDR3 contains 15 residues. Here the CDR3 DNA reads TGTGCCAGCAGTTTTGGGGGCTTAATGCAAGAGACCCAGTACTTC. Amino acids: CASSFGGLMQETQYF.

This clonotype was counted only a few times. The V call is TRBV9, the J call TRBJ2-2; 10 nucleotides align to TRBD1. J gave up 5 bases and V 0 bases, and 1 base lay outside the gene matches. In germline, CDR1 is SGDLS, CDR2 YYNGEE. This CDR3 has 15 amino acids. The CDR3 DNA follows: TGTGCCAGCAGCGTAGAGGGACAGGGGACCGGGGAGCTGTTTTTT. As protein: CASSVEGQGTGELFF.

The rearrangement joins TRBV12-3 or TRBV12-4 to TRBJ2-1; D is unclear. This CDR3 is built from 11 residues. Trimming pared 3 bases from V and 10 bases from J, leaving 7 bases between. The CDR3 nucleotides read TGTGCCAGCAGTTTGGGGTACGAGCAGTTCTTC. Protein product: CASSLGYEQFF.